The next 23 T cell receptor beta chains were all read from a single sample in a study of blood T cell repertoires in COVID-19. The repertoire was sequenced with immunoSEQ multiplex PCR; TCRdb's copy has only in-frame clones and lacks some. Of over 90,000 clones listed, about 85% are singletons. Specimen: peripheral blood. All receptors derive from a man aged 55 to 70 with acute or convalescent COVID-19.

This sequence joins TRBV5-1 and TRBJ1-6; D is perhaps TRBD1 (5 bases). V shed 8 bases and J shed 5 bases, with 20 bases lying between them. The germline gives CDR1 SGHRS, CDR2 YFSETQ. This CDR3 contains 16 residues. The CDR3, as DNA: TGCGCCAGGGGGGACTCTGGGACGATCCATAATTCACCCCTCCACTTT. Protein product: CARGDSGTIHNSPLHF.

The chain couples TRBV2 to TRBJ2-5, with a possible D match to TRBD2 (6 bases). V lost 8 bases and J 5 bases, leaving 9 bases between the germline ends. CDR1 SNHLY and CDR2 FYNNEI come from the germline V gene. This CDR3 contains 11 residues. This CDR3 is CASEEGETQYF. CDR3 DNA: TGTGCCAGCGAGGAGGGGGAGACCCAGTACTTC.

This clone was detected many times. The rearrangement uses TRBV27 and TRBJ1-1, with D unresolved. Germline V gives CDR1 MNHEY, CDR2 SMNVEV (reference sequence). There are 14 residues in the CDR3. V lost 4 bases to trimming and J lost 1 base, with 10 bases between them. CDR3 DNA sequence: TGTGCCAGCAGTTCGTTGGAGTCGAACACTGAAGCTTTCTTT. It yields the protein CASSSLESNTEAFF.

This CDR3 reads CATSDSAGWGETQYF. The CDR3 DNA sequence: TGTGCCACCAGTGATTCAGCGGGATGGGGAGAGACCCAGTACTTC. The chain couples TRBV24-1 to TRBJ2-5, with 7 nucleotides matching TRBD2. The germline V gene has CDR1 KGHDR and CDR2 SFDVKD. This CDR3 is 15 amino acids long. The junction had 6 bases not matched to a gene; V was cut back by 2 bases and J by 4 bases.

The chain combines TRBV27 with TRBJ2-6, with unresolved D. V lost 1 base and J 0 bases, leaving 7 bases between the germline ends. CDR1 and CDR2 (germline): MNHEY, SMNVEV (reference sequence). The CDR3 spans 16 residues. CDR3 in amino acids: CASSLYRNSGANVLTF. The CDR3 coding sequence is TGTGCCAGCAGTTTATACAGAAACTCTGGGGCCAACGTCCTGACTTTC.

This sequence joins TRBV5-1 and TRBJ2-1; TRBD2 matches at 9 bases. Germline CDR1 SGHRS, CDR2 YFSETQ. The CDR3 is 15 amino acids. With 0 bases clipped from V and 10 bases from J, the junction kept 8 bases outside the gene matches. Here the CDR3 DNA reads TGCGCCAGCAGCTTGGGTGGTAGCGGGAGTAGAGAGCAGTTCTTC. Translated: CASSLGGSGSREQFF.

This chain connects TRBV28 to TRBJ2-1, with D possibly TRBD1 on 7 matching bases. The length of the CDR3 is 13 residues. V was cut by 9 bases and J by 6 bases, with 15 bases left in between. Germline CDR1 MDHEN, CDR2 SYDVKM. The CDR3 DNA reads TGTGCCAGTAGACAGGGAGGCGGCAATGAGCAGTTCTTC. Amino acid sequence: CASRQGGGNEQFF.

The chain joins TRBV5-1 to TRBJ2-5, with 9 bases identical to TRBD1. V dropped 3 bases and J dropped 5; count of bases not matched to a gene: 2. This CDR3 contains 13 residues. Germline assignment: CDR1 SGHRS and CDR2 YFSETQ. The CDR3 sequence is CASSWGQGETQYF. Written as DNA, the CDR3 is TGCGCCAGCAGCTGGGGACAGGGCGAGACCCAGTACTTC.

The chain has TRBV5-4 and TRBJ1-1; 7 bases are shared with TRBD1. Germline CDR1 reads SGHNT; CDR2 reads YYREEE (reference sequence). V was pared by 2 bases and J by 0 bases, with 7 bases of the junction left unmatched. The CDR3 spans 16 residues. The CDR3 reads CASSLEPGQMNTEAFF. The CDR3 nucleotides are TGTGCCAGCAGCTTAGAACCGGGACAGATGAACACTGAAGCTTTCTTT.

V and J are TRBV7-9 and TRBJ2-7; 8 nucleotides line up with TRBD1. Germline values: CDR1 SEHNR, CDR2 FQNEAQ (reference sequence). Unmatched junction bases numbered 6, after V lost 3 bases and J lost 5 bases. This CDR3 spans 14 amino acids. The CDR3 reads CASSLTGVGDEQYF. For the CDR3, the DNA is TGTGCCAGCAGCTTGACAGGGGTGGGGGACGAGCAGTACTTC. The entire variable domain, with the rest obtained from reference TRBV7-9 and TRBJ2-7, is as follows: DTGVSQNPRHKITKRGQNVTFRCDPISEHNRLYWYRQTLGQGPEFLTYFQNEAQLEKSRLLSDRFSAERPKGSFSTLEIQRTEQGDSAMYLCASSLTGVGDEQYFGPGTRLTVT.

CDR3 in DNA: TGTGCCACCAGTGACCGACATACGGGGTGTGGCTCCTATAATTCACCCCTCCACTTT. Protein: CATSDRHTGCGSYNSPLHF. The V and J genes are TRBV24-1 and TRBJ1-6; D gene uncertain. Germline CDR1 KGHDR, CDR2 SFDVKD. The V gene lost 4 bases and the J gene lost 0 bases, with 18 bases spanning the gap. The CDR3 consists of 19 residues.

This chain joins TRBV10-3 and TRBJ1-2; 8 bases agree with TRBD1. Trimming cost V 2 bases and J 7 bases; bases outside gene matches: 9. The CDR3 totals 15 residues. The germline V gene encodes CDR1 ENHRY and CDR2 SYGVKD. CDR3: CAISEEVTGVGGYTF. The CDR3 coding sequence is TGTGCCATCAGTGAGGAGGTGACAGGGGTCGGTGGCTACACCTTC.

This chain links TRBV4-1 with TRBJ1-2, with 11 bases that match TRBD1. The CDR3 extends over 15 amino acids. V dropped 6 bases and J dropped 4; count of bases not matched to a gene: 7. Germline loops: CDR1 MGHRA, CDR2 YSYEKL. CDR3 residues: CASSTWTGGLYGYTF. The CDR3 DNA reads TGCGCCAGCAGTACCTGGACAGGGGGCCTCTATGGCTACACCTTC.

This chain joins TRBV3-1 (or the pseudogene TRBV3-2) and TRBJ1-1, with TRBD1 matching 9 bases. Germline V gives CDR1 LGHDT, CDR2 YNNKEL (reference sequence). J was trimmed by 9 bases and V by 3 bases; bases with no gene match: 5. The CDR3 sequence is 13 residues long. The CDR3 loop reads CASSQQGTGQAFF. CDR3 coding DNA: TGTGCCAGCAGCCAGCAAGGGACAGGGCAAGCTTTCTTT.

The rearrangement links TRBV18 to TRBJ1-1; the D is unclear. This CDR3 spans 16 amino acids. V dropped 3 bases and J dropped 1 base, with 15 bases sitting between them. Per the germline V gene, CDR1 is KGHSH and CDR2 is LQKENI. This CDR3 reads CASSPRRTDRNTEAFF. The CDR3 DNA follows: TGTGCCAGCTCACCGCGGCGTACCGATAGGAACACTGAAGCTTTCTTT.

This clone was seen only once. V and J are TRBV7-9 and TRBJ1-4, with D uncertain. V lost 2 bases, J lost 8 bases, and 15 bases lay in between. CDR3 length: 15 amino acids. Germline CDR1 SEHNR, CDR2 FQNEAQ (reference sequence). The DNA for the CDR3 is TGTGCCAGCAGCTTAAATTATCACTCGGGGGAAAAACTGTTTTTT. This sequence encodes CASSLNYHSGEKLFF.

This chain links TRBV7-9 with TRBJ2-2; TRBD1 aligns across 7 bases. The germline gives CDR1 SEHNR, CDR2 FQNEAQ (reference sequence). CDR3 length: 15 amino acids. V trimming: 5 bases; J trimming: 7 bases; junction bases outside the gene matches: 10. For the CDR3, the DNA is TGTGCCAGCAGCACGAGACAGGGCCCTTACGGGGAGCTGTTTTTT. It codes for CASSTRQGPYGELFF.

A few counts support this clone. This rearrangement joins TRBV28 to TRBJ1-2; 8 bases match TRBD1. This CDR3 is built from 15 residues. Unmatched junction bases numbered 12, after V lost 6 bases and J lost 6 bases. CDR1 and CDR2 (germline): MDHEN, SYDVKM. This chain's CDR3 is CASRPTGGYYDGYTF. The CDR3 DNA sequence: TGTGCCAGCAGACCCACAGGGGGTTACTACGATGGCTACACCTTC.

The chain recombines TRBV19 with TRBJ1-1, with 10 bases aligning to TRBD1. Germline CDR1 and CDR2: LNHDA and SQIVND (reference sequence). The CDR3 runs to 15 residues. Germline trimming cut 5 bases from V and 4 bases from J; bases unmatched to any gene: 7. The CDR3 DNA sequence: TGTGCCAGTAGTGGGAGGGACAGGGGAACCACTGAAGCTTTCTTT. Its translation is CASSGRDRGTTEAFF.

J is TRBJ1-2 and V is TRBV4-3; a weak D match, TRBD1 (6 bases). The CDR3 length is 16 residues. Germline lookup yields CDR1 LGHNA and CDR2 YSLEER. The V and J ends lost 0 bases and 1 base respectively, with 12 bases between them. The CDR3 nucleotides read TGCGCCAGCAGCCAAGATGTGCAGGGGCGTAACTATGGCTACACCTTC. Protein: CASSQDVQGRNYGYTF.

The chain combines TRBV7-6 with TRBJ2-1, with D maybe TRBD2 (6 bases). The CDR3 covers 18 residues. CDR1 SGHVS and CDR2 FNYEAQ come from the germline V gene. V was trimmed by 5 bases and J by 4 bases, leaving 24 bases between them. In DNA form, the CDR3 reads TGTGCCAGCAGCCAGAGGAGTGGAGGGATGGCTTTATACAATGAGCAGTTCTTC. Translation: CASSQRSGGMALYNEQFF.

The V and J genes are TRBV7-9 and TRBJ1-4; 9 bases align to TRBD1. This CDR3 has 14 amino acids. The V and J ends lost 6 bases and 5 bases, in that order; junction bases with no gene match: 4. Per germline, CDR1 SEHNR and CDR2 FQNEAQ (reference sequence). The CDR3 reads CASRSGTGNEKLFF. The CDR3 DNA follows: TGTGCCAGCAGGTCCGGGACAGGGAATGAAAAACTGTTTTTT.

This chain connects TRBV5-4 to TRBJ1-2; weak D call: TRBD1 (6 bases). The CDR3 totals 14 residues. Trimming cost V 3 bases and J 2 bases, with 11 bases left between them. CDR1 and CDR2 from the germline V gene are SGHNT and YYREEE (reference sequence). The CDR3 loop reads CASSSLDRNYGYTF. CDR3 sequence (DNA): TGTGCCAGCAGCTCTCTGGACAGAAACTATGGCTACACCTTC.